The present T cell receptor (beta chain) was sequenced within a study of blood T cell repertoires in COVID-19. This CDR3 spans 15 amino acids. CDR1 KGHDR and CDR2 SFDVKD come from the germline V gene. V was trimmed by 9 bases and J by 0 bases, leaving 17 bases between them. Clinical histories supplied by participants themselves formed the basis of cohort assignment. Using immunoSEQ multiplex PCR, the repertoire was profiled, and TCRdb retains in-frame clones only, with some absent. The table lists some 390,000 clones, 89% of them singletons. The rearrangement joins TRBV24-1 to TRBJ2-7, with a tentative D call TRBD1 (6 bases). The sequenced material came from PBMCs or T cells enriched from blood (not recorded which). This TCR was sampled from a young woman who had recovered from COVID-19. The CDR3 DNA is TGTGCCACCGACCCCAGGGGCCTACGCTCCTACGAGCAGTACTTC. Encoded protein: CATDPRGLRSYEQYF.